This T cell receptor (beta chain) was recorded in a study of beta chain features in type 1 diabetes. Of note for this clone: Its antigen is currently unknown.

Overall study findings and caveats: A greater similarity of naive, central memory and Treg TCRB repertoires was seen among patients than among healthy donors. Among patients with Type 1 diabetes, TCRB CDR3s were moderately but significantly shorter in every one of the four CD4+ subsets.

The whole isolated RNA underwent reverse transcription, so sequencing captured expressed TCRB transcripts. Naive, central memory and regulatory T cell samples averaged approximately 3.6 million immunoSEQ reads each. TCRdb's copy holds only in-frame clones and misses some; the assay was immunoSEQ multiplex PCR. The data contain about 150,000 clones, 9% to 10% of them singletons. CDR1 and CDR2 (germline): GTSNPN, SVGIG (reference sequence). The CDR3 runs to 12 residues. V dropped 2 bases and J dropped 4 bases, with 7 bases sitting between them. This sequence joins TRBV30 and TRBJ2-3, with D hard to call. The specimen sequenced was central memory CD4+ T cells from blood. This sequence was found in a woman in her twenties or thirties with type 1 diabetes. The CDR3, as DNA: TGTGCCTGGAGTCACGGTTCAGATACGCAGTATTTT. It encodes CAWSHGSDTQYF.